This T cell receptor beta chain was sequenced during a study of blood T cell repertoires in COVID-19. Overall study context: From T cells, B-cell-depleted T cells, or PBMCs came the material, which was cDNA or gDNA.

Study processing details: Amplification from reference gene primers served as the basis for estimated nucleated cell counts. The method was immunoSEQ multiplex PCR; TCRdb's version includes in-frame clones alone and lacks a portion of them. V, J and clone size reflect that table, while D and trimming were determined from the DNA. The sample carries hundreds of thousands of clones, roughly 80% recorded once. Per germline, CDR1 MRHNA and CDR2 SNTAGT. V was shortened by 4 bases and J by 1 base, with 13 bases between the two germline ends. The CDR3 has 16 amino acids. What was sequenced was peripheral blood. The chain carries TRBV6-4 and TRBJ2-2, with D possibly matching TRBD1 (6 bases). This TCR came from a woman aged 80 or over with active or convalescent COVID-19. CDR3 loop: CASSVQGSRNTGELFF. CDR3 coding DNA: TGTGCCAGCAGTGTACAGGGATCAAGGAACACCGGGGAGCTGTTTTTT.